This T cell receptor (beta chain) was captured by sequencing in a study of OX40 agonist ivuxolimab in advanced cancers. Method: immunoSEQ multiplex PCR; TCRdb's copy keeps in-frame clones and lacks some. The sample records about 67,000 clones, less than 95% being singletons. Germline V lookup: CDR1 MDHEN, CDR2 SYDVKM. The CDR3 has 15 amino acids. V trimming: 3 bases; J trimming: 1 base; junction bases outside the gene matches: 2. This TCR was sampled from an adult with an advanced solid tumor such as melanoma, head and neck, liver or kidney cancer. The source was CD4+ or CD8+ T cells sorted from blood, collected in a trial of the OX40 agonist ivuxolimab. This chain links TRBV28 with TRBJ1-3; 8 nucleotides agree with TRBD1. CDR3 nucleotide sequence: TGTGCCAGCAGTTTGGACAGGGCATCTGGAAACACCATATATTTT. This translates into CASSLDRASGNTIYF.